A selection of T cell receptor beta chains follows, all from one sample in a study of PD-1 blockade in mismatch repair-deficient tumors. What these receptors recognize is not known. TCRdb's copy holds only in-frame clones and misses some; the assay was immunoSEQ multiplex PCR. The sample holds roughly 10,000 clones; 75% to 95% are singletons and the top ten take 9.7%. The sequencing here drew on cells cultured in vitro, taken from a patient treated with pembrolizumab. Source of these receptors: an adult with mismatch repair-deficient cancer. Both conserved end residues are part of each CDR3. The D gene is left open where the match is weak. Some rows mark clone size as missing; the rest say once, few, many or name a class of expanded clone.

CDR3aa: CASSYSQGAGNTIYF; CDR3nt: TGTGCCAGCAGTTACTCCCAGGGAGCTGGAAACACCATATATTTT; v_gene: TRBV6-5; abundance: .; d_gene: .; j_gene: TRBJ1-3
CDR3aa: CASRPRTPREPQHF; CDR3nt: TGCGCCAGCAGGCCTCGCACCCCCAGGGAGCCCCAGCATTTT; v_gene: TRBV5-1; abundance: .; d_gene: .; j_gene: TRBJ1-5
CDR3aa: CASSWTGGGGELFF; CDR3nt: TGTGCCAGCAGCTGGACAGGGGGTGGCGGGGAGCTGTTTTTT; v_gene: TRBV5-4; abundance: .; d_gene: TRBD1; j_gene: TRBJ2-2
CDR3aa: CASSFTGRGNTDTQYF; CDR3nt: TGTGCCAGCAGCTTTACAGGGCGGGGGAACACAGATACGCAGTATTTT; v_gene: TRBV7-9; abundance: .; d_gene: .; j_gene: TRBJ2-3
CDR3aa: CASSESTQGATQYGYTF; CDR3nt: TGCGCCAGCAGTGAGTCGACTCAGGGGGCTACCCAATATGGCTACACCTTC; v_gene: TRBV10-2; abundance: .; d_gene: TRBD1; j_gene: TRBJ1-2
CDR3aa: CATSRVRAGELFF; CDR3nt: TGTGCCACCAGCAGAGTTCGTGCCGGGGAGCTGTTTTTT; v_gene: TRBV15; abundance: .; d_gene: .; j_gene: TRBJ2-2
CDR3aa: CASSLLNSRYEQYF; CDR3nt: TGTGCCAGCAGCTTGTTAAACTCCAGATACGAGCAGTACTTC; v_gene: TRBV5-6; abundance: .; d_gene: .; j_gene: TRBJ2-7
CDR3aa: CASTPTSGTSYNEQFF; CDR3nt: TGTGCCAGCACCCCGACTAGCGGTACCTCCTACAATGAGCAGTTCTTC; v_gene: TRBV7-6; abundance: once; d_gene: TRBD2; j_gene: TRBJ2-1
CDR3aa: CASSGDTSGSFSYEQYF; CDR3nt: TGTGCCAGCAGCGGAGACACTAGCGGGTCCTTCTCCTACGAGCAGTACTTC; v_gene: TRBV9; abundance: once; d_gene: TRBD2; j_gene: TRBJ2-7
CDR3aa: CASSLAFGSGANVLTF; CDR3nt: TGTGCCAGCAGTTTGGCTTTCGGCTCTGGGGCCAACGTCCTGACTTTC; v_gene: TRBV27; abundance: .; d_gene: .; j_gene: TRBJ2-6
CDR3aa: CASSYSSGGGEQYF; CDR3nt: TGTGCCAGCAGTTACTCGAGTGGGGGAGGCGAGCAGTACTTC; v_gene: TRBV6-6; abundance: .; d_gene: .; j_gene: TRBJ2-7
CDR3aa: CASNWRRSSGANVLTF; CDR3nt: TGTGCCAGTAATTGGCGGCGGAGCTCTGGGGCCAACGTCCTGACTTTC; v_gene: TRBV19; abundance: .; d_gene: .; j_gene: TRBJ2-6
CDR3aa: CASSFHPGGWADTQYF; CDR3nt: TGTGCCAGCAGTTTCCATCCCGGGGGGTGGGCAGATACGCAGTATTTT; v_gene: TRBV28; abundance: .; d_gene: TRBD2; j_gene: TRBJ2-3
CDR3aa: CASSQGNYRREGREQYF; CDR3nt: TGCGCCAGCAGCCAAGGGAACTATCGGCGGGAGGGCCGCGAGCAGTACTTC; v_gene: TRBV4-1; abundance: once; d_gene: TRBD2; j_gene: TRBJ2-7
CDR3aa: CASSLTGSSYNEQFF; CDR3nt: TGTGCCAGCAGCTTAACGGGAAGCTCCTACAATGAGCAGTTCTTC; v_gene: TRBV7-3; abundance: .; d_gene: .; j_gene: TRBJ2-1
CDR3aa: CASSYIGGNNEQFF; CDR3nt: TGTGCCAGCAGTTACATAGGGGGAAACAATGAGCAGTTCTTC; v_gene: TRBV6-5; abundance: .; d_gene: .; j_gene: TRBJ2-1
CDR3aa: CASMPMSVMNTEAFF; CDR3nt: TGTGCCAGCATGCCGATGTCAGTTATGAACACTGAAGCTTTCTTT; v_gene: TRBV6-1; abundance: .; d_gene: .; j_gene: TRBJ1-1
CDR3aa: CASSSLDSYEQYF; CDR3nt: TGTGCCAGTAGTTCCCTGGATTCCTACGAGCAGTACTTC; v_gene: TRBV19; abundance: .; d_gene: .; j_gene: TRBJ2-7
CDR3aa: CASSQDRRGYYEQYF; CDR3nt: TGCGCCAGCAGCCAAGATCGCAGGGGATACTACGAGCAGTACTTC; v_gene: TRBV4-1; abundance: .; d_gene: .; j_gene: TRBJ2-7
CDR3aa: CASSPGWGGRTNNEQFF; CDR3nt: TGTGCCAGCAGCCCCGGCTGGGGCGGGAGGACCAACAATGAGCAGTTCTTC; v_gene: TRBV7-9; abundance: few; d_gene: TRBD2; j_gene: TRBJ2-1
CDR3aa: CASSIRGENEQFF; CDR3nt: TGTGCCAGTAGTATTCGGGGGGAGAATGAGCAGTTCTTC; v_gene: TRBV19; abundance: .; d_gene: TRBD2; j_gene: TRBJ2-1
CDR3aa: CASSRGQDRTIYF; CDR3nt: TGTGCCAGCAGCAGAGGACAGGACAGGACCATATATTTT; v_gene: TRBV7-9; abundance: .; d_gene: TRBD1; j_gene: TRBJ1-3
CDR3aa: CASSLGNWDSPLHF; CDR3nt: TGTGCCAGCAGTTTAGGCAACTGGGATTCACCCCTCCACTTT; v_gene: TRBV28; abundance: .; d_gene: .; j_gene: TRBJ1-6
CDR3aa: CASSLGVGSGYEQYF; CDR3nt: TGTGCCAGCAGTTTAGGCGTGGGGTCCGGCTACGAGCAGTACTTC; v_gene: TRBV27; abundance: .; d_gene: .; j_gene: TRBJ2-7
CDR3aa: CSVVRGNLYNEQFF; CDR3nt: TGCAGCGTCGTACGGGGGAACCTCTACAATGAGCAGTTCTTC; v_gene: TRBV29-1; abundance: .; d_gene: .; j_gene: TRBJ2-1
CDR3aa: CASSKGETQYF; CDR3nt: TGCGCCAGCAGCAAGGGGGAGACCCAGTACTTC; v_gene: TRBV5-1; abundance: .; d_gene: .; j_gene: TRBJ2-5
CDR3aa: CASSQSIKAQGVADYNEQFF; CDR3nt: TGCGCCAGCAGTCAATCGATTAAAGCCCAGGGAGTAGCGGATTACAATGAGCAGTTCTTC; v_gene: TRBV23-1; abundance: few; d_gene: .; j_gene: TRBJ2-1
CDR3aa: CASSPLGRAQEQFF; CDR3nt: TGTGCCAGCTCACCCCTCGGGAGAGCTCAAGAGCAGTTCTTC; v_gene: TRBV18; abundance: .; d_gene: .; j_gene: TRBJ2-1
CDR3aa: CASSPGGSLHNEQFF; CDR3nt: TGTGCCAGCAGCCCAGGCGGGTCTCTCCACAATGAGCAGTTCTTC; v_gene: TRBV7-2; abundance: .; d_gene: .; j_gene: TRBJ2-1
CDR3aa: CASSILGYEQYF; CDR3nt: TGTGCCAGTAGTATTCTAGGCTACGAGCAGTACTTC; v_gene: TRBV19; abundance: .; d_gene: .; j_gene: TRBJ2-7
CDR3aa: CASSHPQGAGETQYF; CDR3nt: TGTGCCAGCAGTCACCCTCAGGGGGCCGGGGAGACCCAGTACTTC; v_gene: TRBV2; abundance: .; d_gene: TRBD1; j_gene: TRBJ2-5
CDR3aa: CASSSWEDNQPQHF; CDR3nt: TGCGCCAGCAGTAGCTGGGAAGACAATCAGCCCCAGCATTTT; v_gene: TRBV4-1; abundance: few; d_gene: .; j_gene: TRBJ1-5
CDR3aa: CASSISYEQYF; CDR3nt: TGTGCCAGCAGCATCTCCTACGAGCAGTACTTC; v_gene: TRBV7-9; abundance: .; d_gene: .; j_gene: TRBJ2-7
CDR3aa: CASSSRTGRNEQYF; CDR3nt: TGTGCCAGCAGCTCGCGGACAGGGCGGAACGAGCAGTACTTC; v_gene: TRBV7-2; abundance: .; d_gene: TRBD1; j_gene: TRBJ2-7
CDR3aa: CAWRQGGSLWSNQPQHF; CDR3nt: TGTGCCTGGCGGCAGGGGGGCTCTCTTTGGAGCAATCAGCCCCAGCATTTT; v_gene: TRBV30; abundance: .; d_gene: TRBD1; j_gene: TRBJ1-5
CDR3aa: CASSGSPVAGARQYF; CDR3nt: TGTGCCAGCAGTGGGTCACCCGTAGCGGGAGCGAGGCAGTACTTC; v_gene: TRBV2; abundance: .; d_gene: TRBD2; j_gene: TRBJ2-7
CDR3aa: CASRVRGFMNTEAFF; CDR3nt: TGTGCCAGCAGGGTGAGGGGGTTCATGAACACTGAAGCTTTCTTT; v_gene: TRBV2; abundance: .; d_gene: .; j_gene: TRBJ1-1
CDR3aa: CASSFLAGGGSTGELFF; CDR3nt: TGTGCCAGCAGTTTTCTAGCGGGAGGAGGGTCCACCGGGGAGCTGTTTTTT; v_gene: TRBV27; abundance: .; d_gene: TRBD2; j_gene: TRBJ2-2
CDR3aa: CASSTDGQGLTEQYF; CDR3nt: TGTGCCAGTAGTACCGATGGACAGGGGCTCACCGAGCAGTACTTC; v_gene: TRBV19; abundance: .; d_gene: TRBD1; j_gene: TRBJ2-7
CDR3aa: CASSLDSYTEAFF; CDR3nt: TGTGCCAGCAGCTTAGACAGCTACACTGAAGCTTTCTTT; v_gene: TRBV7-9; abundance: once; d_gene: .; j_gene: TRBJ1-1
CDR3aa: CASSLAGGTNTEAFF; CDR3nt: TGCGCCAGCAGCTTGGCCGGGGGAACGAACACTGAAGCTTTCTTT; v_gene: TRBV5-1; abundance: .; d_gene: .; j_gene: TRBJ1-1
CDR3aa: CASSLTSGSTGELFF; CDR3nt: TGCGCCAGCAGCCTGACTAGCGGGAGCACCGGGGAGCTGTTTTTT; v_gene: TRBV5-1; abundance: .; d_gene: TRBD2; j_gene: TRBJ2-2
CDR3aa: CASSAQQVNTEAFF; CDR3nt: TGTGCCAGCAGTGCCCAACAGGTGAACACTGAAGCTTTCTTT; v_gene: TRBV2; abundance: .; d_gene: .; j_gene: TRBJ1-1
CDR3aa: CASSYGPYEQYF; CDR3nt: TGTGCCAGCAGTTACGGCCCCTACGAGCAGTACTTC; v_gene: TRBV6-6; abundance: .; d_gene: .; j_gene: TRBJ2-7
CDR3aa: CASSPFQGEKLFF; CDR3nt: TGTGCCAGCAGCCCCTTTCAGGGAGAAAAACTGTTTTTT; v_gene: TRBV6-6; abundance: .; d_gene: .; j_gene: TRBJ1-4
CDR3aa: CASSYSGGTGGYEQYF; CDR3nt: TGTGCCAGCAGTTACTCGGGGGGGACAGGGGGCTACGAGCAGTACTTC; v_gene: TRBV6-5; abundance: .; d_gene: TRBD1; j_gene: TRBJ2-7
CDR3aa: CASSTLGGDEQFF; CDR3nt: TGTGCCAGCTCAACTTTGGGGGGCGATGAGCAGTTCTTC; v_gene: TRBV28; abundance: .; d_gene: .; j_gene: TRBJ2-1
CDR3aa: CASSPGLANVYEQYF; CDR3nt: TGTGCCAGCTCGCCGGGACTAGCGAACGTCTACGAGCAGTACTTC; v_gene: TRBV18; abundance: .; d_gene: TRBD2; j_gene: TRBJ2-7
CDR3aa: CASSPAMNTGELFF; CDR3nt: TGTGCCAGCAGCCCCGCTATGAACACCGGGGAGCTGTTTTTT; v_gene: TRBV7-7; abundance: .; d_gene: .; j_gene: TRBJ2-2
CDR3aa: CASSFARENTGELFF; CDR3nt: TGTGCCAGCAGCTTTGCCCGGGAAAACACCGGGGAGCTGTTTTTT; v_gene: TRBV5-6; abundance: .; d_gene: .; j_gene: TRBJ2-2